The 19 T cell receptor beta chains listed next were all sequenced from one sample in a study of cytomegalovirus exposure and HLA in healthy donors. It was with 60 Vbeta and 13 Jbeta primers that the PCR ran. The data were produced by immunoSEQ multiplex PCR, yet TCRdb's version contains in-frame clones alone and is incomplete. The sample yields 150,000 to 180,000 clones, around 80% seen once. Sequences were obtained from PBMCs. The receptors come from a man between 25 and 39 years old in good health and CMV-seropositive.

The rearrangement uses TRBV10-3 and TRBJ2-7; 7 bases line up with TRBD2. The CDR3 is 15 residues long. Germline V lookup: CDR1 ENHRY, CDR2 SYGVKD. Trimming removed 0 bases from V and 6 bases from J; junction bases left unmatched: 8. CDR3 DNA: TGTGCCATCAGTGAGTCCCTAGGCGGGAGTGGCGAGCAGTACTTC. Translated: CAISESLGGSGEQYF.

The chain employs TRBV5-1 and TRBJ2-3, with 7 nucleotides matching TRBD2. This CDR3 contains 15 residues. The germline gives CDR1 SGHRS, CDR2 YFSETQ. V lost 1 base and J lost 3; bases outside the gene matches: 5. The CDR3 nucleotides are TGCGCCAGCAGCTTGCCGAGCGGGGAAACAGATACGCAGTATTTT. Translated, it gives CASSLPSGETDTQYF.

The CDR3: CASSSTTESGNTIYF. The CDR3 region has the DNA TGTGCCAGCAGCTCGACTACCGAATCTGGAAACACCATATATTTT. The V call is TRBV7-8, the J call TRBJ1-3; no reliable D call. The CDR3 is 15 amino acids. Trimming shortened V by 4 bases and J by 1 base, and 11 bases separated the two germline ends. Germline assignment: CDR1 SGHVS and CDR2 FQNEAQ.

CDR3 region: CASSVFTGELFF. The CDR3 nucleotides read TGTGCCAGCAGTGTCTTCACCGGGGAGCTGTTTTTT. The chain couples TRBV25-1 to TRBJ2-2; D remains ambiguous. Germline lookup yields CDR1 MGHDK and CDR2 SYGVNS. CDR3 length equals 12 residues. The germline V and J ends were trimmed by 4 bases and 4 bases, with 4 bases remaining between them.

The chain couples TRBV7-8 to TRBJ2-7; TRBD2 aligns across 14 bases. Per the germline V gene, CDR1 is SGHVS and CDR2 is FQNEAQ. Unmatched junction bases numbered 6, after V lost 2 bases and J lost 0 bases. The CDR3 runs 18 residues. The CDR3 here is CASSLSGTSGRGSYEQYF. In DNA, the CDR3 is TGTGCCAGCAGCTTATCCGGGACTAGCGGGAGAGGCTCCTACGAGCAGTACTTC.

In nucleotides, the CDR3 is TGTGCCAGCAGCCCCGTACCGACAGGTTTGGAGACCCAGTACTTC. Protein: CASSPVPTGLETQYF. This sequence joins TRBV11-1 and TRBJ2-5; a weak D match, TRBD1 (6 bases). Deletions cut 5 bases from V and 5 bases from J, with 18 bases between. The germline V gene encodes CDR1 SGHAT and CDR2 FQDESV (reference sequence). The length of the CDR3 is 15 residues.

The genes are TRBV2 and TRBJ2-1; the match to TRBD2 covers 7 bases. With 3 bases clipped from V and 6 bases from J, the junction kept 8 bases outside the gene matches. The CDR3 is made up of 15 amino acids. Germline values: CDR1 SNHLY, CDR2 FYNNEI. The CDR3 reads CASSEIRDYANEQFF. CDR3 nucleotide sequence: TGTGCCAGCAGTGAGATTCGGGACTACGCCAATGAGCAGTTCTTC.

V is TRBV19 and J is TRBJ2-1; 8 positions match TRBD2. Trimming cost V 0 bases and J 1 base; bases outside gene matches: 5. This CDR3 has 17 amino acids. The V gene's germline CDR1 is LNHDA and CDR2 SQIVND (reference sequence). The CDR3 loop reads CASSIDALAGSYNEQFF. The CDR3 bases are TGTGCCAGTAGTATAGATGCCCTAGCGGGTTCCTACAATGAGCAGTTCTTC.

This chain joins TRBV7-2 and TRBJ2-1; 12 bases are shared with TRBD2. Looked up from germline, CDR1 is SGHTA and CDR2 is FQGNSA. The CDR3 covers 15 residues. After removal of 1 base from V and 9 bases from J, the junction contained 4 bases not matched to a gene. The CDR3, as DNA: TGTGCCAGCAGCTTAGTGTCTAGCGGGGGGGGTGAGCAGTTCTTC. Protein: CASSLVSSGGGEQFF. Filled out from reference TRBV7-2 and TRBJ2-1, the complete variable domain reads GAGVSQSPSNKVTEKGKDVELRCDPISGHTALYWYRQSLGQGLEFLIYFQGNSAPDKSGLPSDRFSAERTGGSVSTLTIQRTQQEDSAVYLCASSLVSSGGGEQFFGPGTRLTVL.

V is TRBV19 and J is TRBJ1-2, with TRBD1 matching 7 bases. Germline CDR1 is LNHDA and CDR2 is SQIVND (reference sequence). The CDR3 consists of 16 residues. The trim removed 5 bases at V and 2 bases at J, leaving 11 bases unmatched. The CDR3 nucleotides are TGTGCCAGTAGTCTGGACTTAGGGGGCAAAAACTATGGCTACACCTTC. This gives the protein CASSLDLGGKNYGYTF.

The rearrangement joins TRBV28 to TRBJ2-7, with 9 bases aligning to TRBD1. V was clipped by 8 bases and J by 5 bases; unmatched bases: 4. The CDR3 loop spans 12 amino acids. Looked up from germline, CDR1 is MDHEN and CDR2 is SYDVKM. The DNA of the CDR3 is TGTGCCAGCTGGGGGGACAGGGACGAGCAGTACTTC. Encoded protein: CASWGDRDEQYF.

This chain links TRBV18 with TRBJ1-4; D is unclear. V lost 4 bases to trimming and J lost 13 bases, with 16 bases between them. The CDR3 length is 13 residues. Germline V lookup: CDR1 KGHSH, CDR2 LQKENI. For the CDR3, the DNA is TGTGCCAGCTCACTTGATGGGGTGACTACACTGTTTTTT. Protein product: CASSLDGVTTLFF.

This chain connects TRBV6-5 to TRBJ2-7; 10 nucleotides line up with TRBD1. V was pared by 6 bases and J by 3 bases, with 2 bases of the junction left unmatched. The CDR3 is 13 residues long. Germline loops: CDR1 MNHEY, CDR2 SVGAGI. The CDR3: CASRGTGDYEQYF. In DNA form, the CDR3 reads TGTGCCAGCAGAGGGACAGGGGACTACGAGCAGTACTTC.

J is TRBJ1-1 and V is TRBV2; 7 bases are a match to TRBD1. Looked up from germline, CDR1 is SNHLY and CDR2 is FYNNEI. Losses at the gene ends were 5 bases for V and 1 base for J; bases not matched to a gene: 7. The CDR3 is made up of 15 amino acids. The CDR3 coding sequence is TGTGCCAGCAGTCGACAGGGAACTCAGAACACTGAAGCTTTCTTT. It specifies CASSRQGTQNTEAFF.

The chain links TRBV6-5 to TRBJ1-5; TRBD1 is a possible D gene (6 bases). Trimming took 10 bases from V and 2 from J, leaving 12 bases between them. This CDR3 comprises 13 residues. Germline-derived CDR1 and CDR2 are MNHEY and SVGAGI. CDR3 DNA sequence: TGTGCCACGAGACAGGCCGGCAATCAGCCCCAGCATTTT. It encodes CATRQAGNQPQHF.

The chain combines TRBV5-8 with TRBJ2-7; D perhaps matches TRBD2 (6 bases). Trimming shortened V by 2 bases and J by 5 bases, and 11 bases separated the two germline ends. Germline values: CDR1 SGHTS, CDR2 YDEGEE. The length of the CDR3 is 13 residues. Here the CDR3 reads CASSFLRRDEQYF. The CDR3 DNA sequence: TGTGCCAGCAGCTTCTTGAGGAGGGACGAGCAGTACTTC.

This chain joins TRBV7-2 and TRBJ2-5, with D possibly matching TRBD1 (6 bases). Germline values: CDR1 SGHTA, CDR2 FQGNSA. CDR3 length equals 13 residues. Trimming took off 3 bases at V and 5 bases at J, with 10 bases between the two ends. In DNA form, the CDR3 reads TGTGCCAGCAGCTTCAGGGGTTCCGAGACCCAGTACTTC. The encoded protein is CASSFRGSETQYF.

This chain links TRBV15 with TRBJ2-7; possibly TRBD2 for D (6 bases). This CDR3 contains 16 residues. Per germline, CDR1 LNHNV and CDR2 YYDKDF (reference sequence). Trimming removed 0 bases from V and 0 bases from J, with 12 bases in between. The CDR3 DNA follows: TGTGCCACCAGCAGAGATCGAGGAGGGGACTCCTACGAGCAGTACTTC. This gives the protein CATSRDRGGDSYEQYF.

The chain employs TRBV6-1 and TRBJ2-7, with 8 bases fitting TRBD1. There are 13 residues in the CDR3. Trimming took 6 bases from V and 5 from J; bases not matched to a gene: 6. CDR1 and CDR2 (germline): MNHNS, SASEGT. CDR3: CASRGGQGHEQYF. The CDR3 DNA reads TGTGCCAGCAGGGGAGGACAGGGCCACGAGCAGTACTTC.